The TCR beta chain described here comes from a study of graft-versus-host responses after intestinal transplantation. This CDR3 is 15 amino acids long. V trimming: 4 bases; J trimming: 3 bases; junction bases outside the gene matches: 10. Germline assignment: CDR1 SGHKS and CDR2 YYEKEE (reference sequence). Some clones are missing from TCRdb's copy, which holds only in-frame ones; the method was immunoSEQ multiplex PCR. The table has 29,000 or so clones, 80% to 85% seen once. Tissue from the graft was processed to free its intraepithelial and lamina propria lymphocytes. Sample: ileum tissue, taken 98 days after intestinal transplantation. The gene calls are TRBV5-5 and TRBJ2-7; 7 nucleotides match TRBD2. The clonotype originates from a human patient who received an intestinal transplant, so some T cells may come from the graft donor. CDR3: CASSIGLESVYEQYF. The CDR3 coding sequence is TGTGCCAGCAGCATTGGACTAGAATCTGTCTACGAGCAGTACTTC.